Below, 24 T cell receptor beta chains from the same sample are listed, as sequenced in a study of cytomegalovirus exposure and HLA in healthy donors. The PCR ran on 60 Vbeta and 13 Jbeta primers. Profiled with immunoSEQ multiplex PCR; TCRdb holds only in-frame clones, not every one. The sample has some 150,000 clones; around 65% are singletons. Sequences were obtained from PBMCs. The receptor source for this set is a young woman in good health and CMV-seropositive.

The V call is TRBV14, the J call TRBJ1-3, with D maybe TRBD1 (5 bases). In germline, CDR1 is SGHDN, CDR2 FVKESK. V was trimmed by 4 bases and J by 5 bases, leaving 15 bases between them. This CDR3 has 15 residues. As DNA, the CDR3 is TGTGCCAGCAGCCCCGGGGGGTCACGGAGAAACACCATATATTTT. Protein: CASSPGGSRRNTIYF.

The chain combines TRBV27 with TRBJ1-5; possibly TRBD1 for D (6 bases). The germline CDR1 and CDR2 sequences are MNHEY and SMNVEV (reference sequence). The CDR3 is 14 residues long. The V gene lost 4 bases and the J gene lost 4 bases, with 11 bases spanning the gap. CDR3 sequence: CASSSQGWNQPQHF. The CDR3 DNA follows: TGTGCCAGCAGTTCACAGGGCTGGAATCAGCCCCAGCATTTT.

V gene TRBV18 combines with J gene TRBJ1-1; maybe TRBD1 (6 bases). Deletions cut 5 bases from V and 1 base from J, with 14 bases between. This CDR3 spans 15 amino acids. Germline V CDR1 and CDR2: KGHSH, LQKENI. The CDR3 protein is CASSSSGVPNTEAFF. Here the CDR3 DNA reads TGTGCCAGCTCATCCTCAGGGGTCCCGAACACTGAAGCTTTCTTT.

About this clone itself: The sample carries other DNA sequences with the same CDR3. This CDR3 is CAWSKGTENSPLHF. As DNA, the CDR3 is TGTGCCTGGAGTAAAGGGACAGAAAATTCACCCCTCCACTTT. The chain recombines TRBV30 with TRBJ1-6; 7 bases line up with TRBD1. The V segment lost 2 bases and the J segment 7 bases; nucleotides outside the gene matches: 5. Germline V gene lookup returns CDR1 GTSNPN and CDR2 SVGIG (reference sequence). This CDR3 has 14 amino acids. Complete variable domain (other parts from reference TRBV30 and TRBJ1-6): SQTIHQWPATLVQPVGSPLSLECTVEGTSNPNLYWYRQAAGRGLQLLFYSVGIGQISSEVPQNLSASRPQDRQFILSSKKLLLSDSGFYLCAWSKGTENSPLHFGNGTRLTVT.

The chain uses TRBV4-1 and TRBJ1-1, with a possible D match to TRBD1 (5 bases). This CDR3 is built from 17 residues. Deletions cut 1 base from V and 4 bases from J, with 19 bases between. Germline V gives CDR1 MGHRA, CDR2 YSYEKL. CDR3 amino acids: CASSQVGTQEMGTEAFF. CDR3 in DNA: TGCGCCAGCAGCCAAGTGGGGACTCAAGAAATGGGCACTGAAGCTTTCTTT.

This clone was seen a few times. The gene calls are TRBV5-1 and TRBJ1-5; no reliable D call. Trimming shortened V by 1 base and J by 5 bases, and 7 bases separated the two germline ends. The germline CDR1 and CDR2 sequences are SGHRS and YFSETQ. CDR3 length: 13 amino acids. For the CDR3, the DNA is TGCGCCAGCAGCTTGCTATTCGATCAGCCCCAGCATTTT. Encoded protein: CASSLLFDQPQHF.

The chain carries TRBV7-8 and TRBJ1-5; D unclear. Germline CDR1 SGHVS, CDR2 FQNEAQ. The V gene lost 5 bases and the J gene lost 11 bases, with 16 bases spanning the gap. This CDR3 has 13 amino acids. The CDR3 region has the DNA TGTGCCAGCAGCCAGACTTTCATGGCTTCCCAGCATTTT. Translation gives CASSQTFMASQHF.

The gene calls are TRBV18 and TRBJ2-2; tentative D call: TRBD2 (5 bases). Germline assignment: CDR1 KGHSH and CDR2 LQKENI. The CDR3 sequence is 15 residues long. V was trimmed by 0 bases and J by 0 bases, leaving 5 bases between them. In nucleotides, the CDR3 is TGTGCCAGCTCACCACCGGACTCGAACACCGGGGAGCTGTTTTTT. It is translated as CASSPPDSNTGELFF.

The chain has TRBV4-1 and TRBJ2-2; 7 bases map to TRBD2. The CDR3 is made up of 16 amino acids. The germline V gene encodes CDR1 MGHRA and CDR2 YSYEKL. V was clipped by 5 bases and J by 4 bases; unmatched bases: 10. The CDR3 sequence is CASSSPQRGLTGELFF. CDR3 coding DNA: TGCGCCAGCAGCTCACCTCAGCGGGGCCTCACCGGGGAGCTGTTTTTT.

The CDR3 DNA reads TGTGCCGTAACGGGAGGAGGTGGTAATGAAAAACTGTTTTTT. Protein product: CAVTGGGGNEKLFF. The chain is built from TRBV2 and TRBJ1-4; D gene uncertain. The V gene's germline CDR1 is SNHLY and CDR2 FYNNEI. Trimming took off 11 bases at V and 4 bases at J, with 17 bases between the two ends. The CDR3 extends over 14 amino acids.

The chain employs TRBV5-1 and TRBJ2-3; TRBD1 agrees at 9 bases. The CDR3 is made up of 16 amino acids. Looked up from germline, CDR1 is SGHRS and CDR2 is YFSETQ. J gave up 1 base and V 2 bases, and 5 bases lay outside the gene matches. In nucleotides, the CDR3 is TGCGCCAGCAGCTTAAGCCGGACAGGGGGCACAGATACGCAGTATTTT. This encodes CASSLSRTGGTDTQYF.

The chain uses TRBV5-6 and TRBJ2-7, with TRBD1 matching 7 bases. The CDR3 has 13 amino acids. V trimming: 4 bases; J trimming: 5 bases; junction bases outside the gene matches: 6. CDR1 is SGHDT, CDR2 YYEEEE, per germline. This CDR3 is CASSRDRVHEQYF. Written as DNA, the CDR3 is TGTGCCAGCAGCCGAGACAGGGTCCACGAGCAGTACTTC.

This chain connects TRBV30 to TRBJ1-1, with 8 bases lining up with TRBD1. This CDR3 region has 15 residues. V lost 2 bases and J lost 4; bases outside the gene matches: 9. Germline assignment: CDR1 GTSNPN and CDR2 SVGIG (reference sequence). CDR3 in amino acids: CAWSFPGTGRTEAFF. The CDR3, as DNA: TGTGCCTGGAGTTTCCCCGGGACAGGACGCACTGAAGCTTTCTTT.

In its sample, this clone was seen once. The chain couples TRBV5-6 to TRBJ1-2; a weak D match, TRBD1 (5 bases). V was cut by 1 base and J by 1 base, with 14 bases left in between. Germline V lookup: CDR1 SGHDT, CDR2 YYEEEE. The CDR3 covers 16 residues. CDR3 amino acids: CASSLHRSLINYGYTF. The CDR3 DNA reads TGTGCCAGCAGCTTGCACAGGAGCCTGATTAACTATGGCTACACCTTC.

This clone was found once. The V and J genes are TRBV5-4 and TRBJ2-3; 11 bases are shared with TRBD1. The CDR3 is made up of 16 amino acids. With V trimmed by 3 bases and J by 1 base, 4 bases remained unmatched. Per the germline V gene, CDR1 is SGHNT and CDR2 is YYREEE (reference sequence). The CDR3 is CASSSGTGGGTDTQYF. CDR3 sequence (DNA): TGTGCCAGCAGCTCCGGGACAGGGGGAGGCACAGATACGCAGTATTTT.

This clone was observed a handful of times. This chain uses TRBV19 with TRBJ2-7; TRBD1 agrees at 9 bases. V lost 3 bases, J lost 7 bases, and 7 bases stayed unmatched. The CDR3 spans 14 residues. CDR1 is LNHDA, CDR2 SQIVND, per germline (reference sequence). The CDR3 region is CASSIGTGPKEQYF. CDR3 DNA sequence: TGTGCCAGTAGTATCGGGACAGGGCCTAAAGAGCAGTACTTC.

V and J are TRBV27 and TRBJ1-4; D might be TRBD1 (5 bases). The CDR3 is 16 amino acids. Germline CDR1 MNHEY, CDR2 SMNVEV (reference sequence). The V and J ends lost 5 bases and 11 bases respectively, with 24 bases between them. CDR3 protein: CASSPWGRRGEGKLFF. The CDR3 nucleotides read TGTGCCAGCAGTCCCTGGGGACGGCGCGGGGAGGGGAAACTGTTTTTT.

The V and J genes are TRBV27 and TRBJ2-2; 8 bases are shared with TRBD1. The CDR3 has 15 residues. Germline CDR1 is MNHEY and CDR2 is SMNVEV (reference sequence). Losses at the gene ends were 5 bases for V and 4 bases for J; bases not matched to a gene: 6. The CDR3 nucleotides are TGTGCCAGCAGTGTACAGGGGGTTTTCACCGGGGAGCTGTTTTTT. Amino acid sequence: CASSVQGVFTGELFF.

The chain employs TRBV4-1 and TRBJ2-2; TRBD2 aligns across 7 bases. V shed 6 bases, J shed 0 bases, and the junction held 7 bases outside the gene matches. CDR3 size: 16 residues. CDR1 and CDR2 from the germline V gene are MGHRA and YSYEKL. CDR3 amino acids: CASRREAGSNTGELFF. The CDR3 DNA reads TGCGCCAGCAGGAGGGAAGCGGGATCGAACACCGGGGAGCTGTTTTTT.

The chain combines TRBV6-4 with TRBJ2-3; 9 positions agree with TRBD2. The CDR3 spans 15 residues. V shed 10 bases, J shed 4 bases, and the junction held 12 bases outside the gene matches. The V gene's germline CDR1 is MRHNA and CDR2 SNTAGT. CDR3 sequence: CANPRGGREADTQYF. In DNA, the CDR3 is TGTGCCAACCCTCGGGGCGGGAGGGAGGCAGATACGCAGTATTTT.

This chain uses TRBV5-6 with TRBJ1-3, with 7 bases aligning to TRBD1. With 4 bases clipped from V and 0 bases from J, the junction kept 10 bases outside the gene matches. This CDR3 is built from 17 residues. The V gene's germline CDR1 is SGHDT and CDR2 YYEEEE. DNA of the CDR3: TGTGCCAGCAGCCCAGTTCCGACAGGGAGCTCTGGAAACACCATATATTTT. It translates to CASSPVPTGSSGNTIYF.

In its sample, this clone was seen once. The rearrangement links TRBV10-3 to TRBJ2-7; D possibly corresponds to TRBD1 (6 bases). The CDR3 covers 13 residues. Germline V lookup: CDR1 ENHRY, CDR2 SYGVKD. V was trimmed by 5 bases and J by 0 bases, leaving 8 bases between them. In DNA, the CDR3 is TGTGCCATCAGTCAGGGGAGCTCCTACGAGCAGTACTTC. It encodes CAISQGSSYEQYF.

This clone turned up a few times. Other DNA variants within this sample encode the same CDR3. The genes are TRBV30 and TRBJ2-1; possibly TRBD2 for D (5 bases). There are 13 residues in the CDR3. Trimming cost V 1 base and J 7 bases, with 11 bases left between them. Germline CDR1 reads GTSNPN; CDR2 reads SVGIG (reference sequence). The CDR3 region is CAWSGGLWNEQFF. CDR3 in DNA: TGTGCCTGGAGTGGAGGACTGTGGAATGAGCAGTTCTTC.

The chain couples TRBV5-1 to TRBJ2-7; D possibly corresponds to TRBD1 (6 bases). V shed 0 bases and J shed 3 bases, with 13 bases lying between them. Germline-derived CDR1 and CDR2 are SGHRS and YFSETQ. The CDR3 extends over 15 amino acids. The CDR3 DNA reads as TGCGCCAGCAGCTTGGACCCACAGGGAATCTACGAGCAGTACTTC. Its translation: CASSLDPQGIYEQYF. Using reference TRBV5-1 and TRBJ2-7 for the parts outside the CDR3, the full variable domain is KAGVTQTPRYLIKTRGQQVTLSCSPISGHRSVSWYQQTPGQGLQFLFEYFSETQRNKGNFPGRFSGRQFSNSRSEMNVSTLELGDSALYLCASSLDPQGIYEQYFGPGTRLTVT.